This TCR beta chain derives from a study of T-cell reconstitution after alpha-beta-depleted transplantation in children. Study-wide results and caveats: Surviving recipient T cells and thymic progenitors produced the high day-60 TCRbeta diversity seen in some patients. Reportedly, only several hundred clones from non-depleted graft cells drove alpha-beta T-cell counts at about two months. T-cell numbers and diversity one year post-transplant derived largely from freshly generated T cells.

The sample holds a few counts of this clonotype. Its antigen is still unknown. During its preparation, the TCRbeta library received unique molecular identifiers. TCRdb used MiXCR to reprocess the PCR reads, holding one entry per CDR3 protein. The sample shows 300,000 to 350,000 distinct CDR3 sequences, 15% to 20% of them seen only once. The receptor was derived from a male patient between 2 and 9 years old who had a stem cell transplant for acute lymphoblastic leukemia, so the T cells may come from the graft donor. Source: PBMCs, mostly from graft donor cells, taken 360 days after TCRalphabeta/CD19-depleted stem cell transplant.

Here the CDR3 reads CASSGQTSGAYNEQFF. The CDR3, as DNA: TGTGCCAGCAGCGGACAGACTAGCGGAGCTTACAATGAGCAGTTCTTC. V is TRBV13 and J is TRBJ2-1, with 9 bases identical to TRBD2. The CDR3 contains 16 residues. V was pared by 5 bases and J by 4 bases, with 9 bases of the junction left unmatched. Germline CDR1 is PRHDT and CDR2 is FYEKMQ (reference sequence). Variable domain in full (rest from reference TRBV13 and TRBJ2-1): AAGVIQSPRHLIKEKRETATLKCYPIPRHDTVYWYQQGPGQDPQFLISFYEKMQSDKGSIPDRFSAQQFSDYHSELNMSSLELGDSALYFCASSGQTSGAYNEQFFGPGTRLTVL.